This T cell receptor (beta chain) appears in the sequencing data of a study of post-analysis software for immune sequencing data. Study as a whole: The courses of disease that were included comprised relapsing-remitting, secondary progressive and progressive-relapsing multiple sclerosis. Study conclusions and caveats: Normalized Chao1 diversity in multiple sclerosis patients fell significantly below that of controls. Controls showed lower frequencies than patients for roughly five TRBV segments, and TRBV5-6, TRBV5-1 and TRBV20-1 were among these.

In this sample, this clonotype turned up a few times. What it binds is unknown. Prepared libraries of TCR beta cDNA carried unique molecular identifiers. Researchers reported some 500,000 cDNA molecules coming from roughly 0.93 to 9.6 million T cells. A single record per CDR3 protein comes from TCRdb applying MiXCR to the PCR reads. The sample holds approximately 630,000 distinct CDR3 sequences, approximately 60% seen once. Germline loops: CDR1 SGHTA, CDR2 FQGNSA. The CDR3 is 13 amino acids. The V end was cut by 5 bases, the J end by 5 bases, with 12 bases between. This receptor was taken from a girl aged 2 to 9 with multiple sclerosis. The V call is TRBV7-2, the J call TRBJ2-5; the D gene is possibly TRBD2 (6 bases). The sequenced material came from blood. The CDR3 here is CASSPTSLETQYF. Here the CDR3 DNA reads TGTGCCAGCAGCCCGACTAGTCTGGAGACCCAGTACTTC.